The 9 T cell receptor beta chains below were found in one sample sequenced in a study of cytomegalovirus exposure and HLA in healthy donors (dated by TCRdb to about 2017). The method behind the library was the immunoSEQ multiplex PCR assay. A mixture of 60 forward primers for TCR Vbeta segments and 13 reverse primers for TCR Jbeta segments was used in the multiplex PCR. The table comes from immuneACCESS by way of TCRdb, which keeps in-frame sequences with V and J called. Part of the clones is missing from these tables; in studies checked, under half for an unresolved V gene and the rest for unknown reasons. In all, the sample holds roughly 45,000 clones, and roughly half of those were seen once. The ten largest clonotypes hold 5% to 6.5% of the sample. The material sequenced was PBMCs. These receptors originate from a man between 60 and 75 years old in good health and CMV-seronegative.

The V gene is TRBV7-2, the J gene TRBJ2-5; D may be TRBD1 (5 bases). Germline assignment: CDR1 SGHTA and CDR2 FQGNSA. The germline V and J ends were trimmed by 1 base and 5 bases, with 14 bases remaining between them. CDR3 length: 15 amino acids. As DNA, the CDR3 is TGTGCCAGCAGCTTAGTAACAGGAACCGGCGAGACCCAGTACTTC. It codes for CASSLVTGTGETQYF.

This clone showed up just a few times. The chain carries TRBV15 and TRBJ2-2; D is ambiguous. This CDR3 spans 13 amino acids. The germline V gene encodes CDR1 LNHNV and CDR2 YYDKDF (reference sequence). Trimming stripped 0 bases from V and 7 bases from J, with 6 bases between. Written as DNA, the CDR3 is TGTGCCACCAGCAGAGATCGGTACGGGGAGCTGTTTTTT. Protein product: CATSRDRYGELFF.

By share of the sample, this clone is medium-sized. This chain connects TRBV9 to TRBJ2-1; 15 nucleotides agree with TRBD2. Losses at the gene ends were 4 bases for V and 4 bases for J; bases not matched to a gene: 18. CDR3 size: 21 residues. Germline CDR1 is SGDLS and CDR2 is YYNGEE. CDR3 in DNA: TGTGCCAGCAGCCTTTCCGGGGGACTAGCGGGAGGCCGCCTGAAGTACAATGAGCAGTTCTTC. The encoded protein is CASSLSGGLAGGRLKYNEQFF. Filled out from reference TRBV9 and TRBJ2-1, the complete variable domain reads DSGVTQTPKHLITATGQRVTLRCSPRSGDLSVYWYQQSLDQGLQFLIQYYNGEERAKGNILERFSAQQFPDLHSELNLSSLELGDSALYFCASSLSGGLAGGRLKYNEQFFGPGTRLTVL.

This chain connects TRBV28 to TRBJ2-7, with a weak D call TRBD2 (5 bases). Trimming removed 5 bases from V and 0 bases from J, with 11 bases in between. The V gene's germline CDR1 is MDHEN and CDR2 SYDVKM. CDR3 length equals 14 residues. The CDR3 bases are TGTGCCAGCAGTCCCTACGGGATCTCCTACGAGCAGTACTTC. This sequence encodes CASSPYGISYEQYF.

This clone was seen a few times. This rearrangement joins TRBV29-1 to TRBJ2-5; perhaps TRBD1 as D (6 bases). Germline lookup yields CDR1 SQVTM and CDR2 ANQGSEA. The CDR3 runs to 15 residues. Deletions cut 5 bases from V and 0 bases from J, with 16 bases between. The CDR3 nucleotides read TGCAGCGTTCGCTTTCGGACAGACTACCAAGAGACCCAGTACTTC. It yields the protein CSVRFRTDYQETQYF.

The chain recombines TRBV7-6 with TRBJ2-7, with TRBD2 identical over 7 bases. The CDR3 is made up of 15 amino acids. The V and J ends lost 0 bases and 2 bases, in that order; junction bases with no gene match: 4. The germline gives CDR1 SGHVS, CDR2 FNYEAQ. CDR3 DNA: TGTGCCAGCAGCTTAGCGCTAGCGGCCCCCTACGAGCAGTACTTC. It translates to CASSLALAAPYEQYF.

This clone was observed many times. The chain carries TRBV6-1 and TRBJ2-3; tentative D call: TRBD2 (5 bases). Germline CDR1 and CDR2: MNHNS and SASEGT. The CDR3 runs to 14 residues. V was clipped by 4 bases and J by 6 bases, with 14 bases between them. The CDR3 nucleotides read TGTGCCAGCAGTGTCCGGACTGGGGTGGATACGCAGTATTTT. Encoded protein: CASSVRTGVDTQYF.

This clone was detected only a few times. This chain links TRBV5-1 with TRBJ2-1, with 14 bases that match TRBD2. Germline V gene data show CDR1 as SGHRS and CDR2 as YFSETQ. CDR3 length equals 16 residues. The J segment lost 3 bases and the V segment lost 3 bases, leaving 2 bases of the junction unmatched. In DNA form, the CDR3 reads TGCGCCAGCAGCTCGGGACTAGCGGGGGACTACAATGAGCAGTTCTTC. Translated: CASSSGLAGDYNEQFF. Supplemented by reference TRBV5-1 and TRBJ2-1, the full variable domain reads KAGVTQTPRYLIKTRGQQVTLSCSPISGHRSVSWYQQTPGQGLQFLFEYFSETQRNKGNFPGRFSGRQFSNSRSEMNVSTLELGDSALYLCASSSGLAGDYNEQFFGPGTRLTVL.

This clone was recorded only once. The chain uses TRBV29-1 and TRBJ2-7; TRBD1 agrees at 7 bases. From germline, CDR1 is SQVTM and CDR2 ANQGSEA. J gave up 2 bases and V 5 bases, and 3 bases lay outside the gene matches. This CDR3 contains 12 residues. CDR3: CSVRQGAYEQYF. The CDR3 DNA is TGCAGCGTTCGACAGGGTGCCTACGAGCAGTACTTC.